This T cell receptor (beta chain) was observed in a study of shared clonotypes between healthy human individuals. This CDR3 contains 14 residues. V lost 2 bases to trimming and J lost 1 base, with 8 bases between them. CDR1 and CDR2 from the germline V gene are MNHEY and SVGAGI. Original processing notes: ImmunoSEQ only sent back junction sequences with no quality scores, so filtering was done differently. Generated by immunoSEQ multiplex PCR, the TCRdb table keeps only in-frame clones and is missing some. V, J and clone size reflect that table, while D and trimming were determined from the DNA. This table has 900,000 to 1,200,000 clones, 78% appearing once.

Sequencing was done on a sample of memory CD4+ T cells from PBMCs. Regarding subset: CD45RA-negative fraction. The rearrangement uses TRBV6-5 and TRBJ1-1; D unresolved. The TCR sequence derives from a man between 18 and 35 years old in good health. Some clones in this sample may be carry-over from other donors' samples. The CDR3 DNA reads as TGTGCCAGCAGTTACGGCAGTGGGAACACTGAAGCTTTCTTT. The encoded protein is CASSYGSGNTEAFF.